This TCR beta chain emerged from a study of T cell responses to AZD1222 COVID-19 vaccine. The wider study: Second-dose intervals of approximately 4 or approximately 12 weeks were pooled.

The data were produced by immunoSEQ multiplex PCR, yet TCRdb's version contains in-frame clones alone and is incomplete. The data show over 100,000 clones, about 89% seen once. The study, taken as a whole, reports: Possibly, clonal diversity was underestimated; donors were largely white British and included more females.

Turning to this clone: What it recognizes is unknown.

This CDR3 spans 15 amino acids. V dropped 4 bases and J dropped 5 bases, with 18 bases sitting between them. Germline CDR1 SGDLS, CDR2 YYNGEE. The gene calls are TRBV9 and TRBJ1-2; TRBD1 is a possible D gene (6 bases). This clonotype originated in an adult in good health. Sequencing used peripheral blood, obtained on day 0 of AZD1222 vaccination. The CDR3 sequence is CASSLLQGGGYGYTF. In nucleotides, the CDR3 is TGTGCCAGCAGCCTCCTACAGGGAGGAGGGTATGGCTACACCTTC.